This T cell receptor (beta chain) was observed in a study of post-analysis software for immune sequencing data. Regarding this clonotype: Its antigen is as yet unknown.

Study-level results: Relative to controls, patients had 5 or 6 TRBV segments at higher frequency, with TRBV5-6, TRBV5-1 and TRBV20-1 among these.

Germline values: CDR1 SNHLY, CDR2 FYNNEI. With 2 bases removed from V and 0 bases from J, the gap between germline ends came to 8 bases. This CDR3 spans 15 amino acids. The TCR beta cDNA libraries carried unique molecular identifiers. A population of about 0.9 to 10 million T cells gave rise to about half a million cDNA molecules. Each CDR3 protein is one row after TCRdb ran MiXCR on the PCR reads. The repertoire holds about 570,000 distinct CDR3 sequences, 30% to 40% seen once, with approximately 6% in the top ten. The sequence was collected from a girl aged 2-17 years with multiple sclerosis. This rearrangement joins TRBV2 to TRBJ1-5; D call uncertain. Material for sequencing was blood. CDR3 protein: CASSEQDHSNQPQHF. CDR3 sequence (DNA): TGTGCCAGCAGTGAACAGGACCATAGCAATCAGCCCCAGCATTTT. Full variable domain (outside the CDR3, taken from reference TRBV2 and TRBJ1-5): EPEVTQTPSHQVTQMGQEVILRCVPISNHLYFYWYRQILGQKVEFLVSFYNNEISEKSEIFDDQFSVERPDGSNFTLKIRSTKLEDSAMYFCASSEQDHSNQPQHFGDGTRLSIL.